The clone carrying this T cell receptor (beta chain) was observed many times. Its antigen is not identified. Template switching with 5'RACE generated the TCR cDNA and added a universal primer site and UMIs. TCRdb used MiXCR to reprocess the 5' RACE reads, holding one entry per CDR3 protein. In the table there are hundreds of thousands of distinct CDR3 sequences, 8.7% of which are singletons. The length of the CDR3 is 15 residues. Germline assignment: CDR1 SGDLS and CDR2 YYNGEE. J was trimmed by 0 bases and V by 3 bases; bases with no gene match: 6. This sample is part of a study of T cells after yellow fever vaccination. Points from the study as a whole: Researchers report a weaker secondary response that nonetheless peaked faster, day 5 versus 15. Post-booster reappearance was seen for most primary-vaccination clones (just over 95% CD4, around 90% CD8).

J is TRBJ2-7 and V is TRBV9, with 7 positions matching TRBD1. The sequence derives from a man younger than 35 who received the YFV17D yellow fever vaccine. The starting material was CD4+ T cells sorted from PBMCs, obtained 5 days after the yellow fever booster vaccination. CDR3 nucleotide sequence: TGTGCCAGCAGCGCCCAGGACAGGATCTCCTACGAGCAGTACTTC. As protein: CASSAQDRISYEQYF.